This T cell receptor (beta chain) derives from a study of regulatory T cells in long-lasting Graves disease. CDR3 regions were amplified by Arm-PCR using iRepertoire HTBI primers to build TCR beta libraries. MiXCR was run by TCRdb on the multiplex PCR reads, yielding one entry per CDR3 protein. The table includes about 210,000 distinct CDR3 sequences, roughly a fifth detected once. As to this clonotype: Its antigen is still unknown.

The CDR3 spans 15 residues. The V gene's germline CDR1 is DFQATT and CDR2 SNEGSKA (reference sequence). Trimming removed 0 bases from V and 2 bases from J; junction bases left unmatched: 3. General observations from the study: Persistent Graves' patients showed a TCR diversity that was lower than that of newly diagnosed ones. Segments TRBV28, TRBJ1-2 and TRBJ2-5 showed preferential usage in persistent disease.

Indicated time point: newly diagnosed GD, antithyroid drugs for less than 3 months. Extracted RNA from PBMCs served as the source of the TCR library. The patients were drawn from one endocrinology department in Xi'an, China. These same records also appear under a second study, on T cells in Graves' hyperthyroidism and ophthalmopathy. From that report: Criteria for exclusion of patients were uncontrolled infection, other autoimmune disease, pregnancy or lactation.

Here the sequenced sample was peripheral blood mononuclear cells (PBMCs), taken at new diagnosis, from a patient treated with antithyroid drugs. V and J are TRBV20-1 and TRBJ2-1; 8 bases are a match to TRBD2. The clonotype was recovered from a woman aged 30 to 39 with Graves disease. CDR3 protein: CSAREAGGPYNEQFF. CDR3 nucleotides: TGCAGTGCTAGAGAGGCGGGAGGTCCCTACAATGAGCAGTTCTTC.